This T cell receptor beta chain originates from a study of somatic mutations in cytotoxic T cells in rheumatoid arthritis. The CDR3 runs to 14 residues. The germline gives CDR1 MNHEY, CDR2 SMNVEV (reference sequence). The table came from immunoSEQ multiplex PCR; TCRdb's copy has only in-frame clones and leaves some out. Here the sample spans roughly 9,300 clones, just over 90% being singletons. The chain has TRBV27 and TRBJ2-5, with no clear D. TRBJ2-7 matches the DNA end more closely, so the J call is doubtful. The sample comprised CD8+ T cells sorted from blood. The clonotype was recovered from a woman under 30 with rheumatoid arthritis. The CDR3 DNA follows: TGTGCCAGCAGTTTCTGGGCTTCCTCCTACGAGCAGTACTTC. Its translation: CASSFWASSYEQYF.